One T cell receptor beta chain is described in this entry. Its specific antigen is unknown. Nothing much larger sits one base from this clone, and base qualities are not available. This entry is derived from a study of T cell responses to AZD1222 COVID-19 vaccine (dated by TCRdb to about 2021). Concerning the study at large: Because spike-specific TCR depth and breadth did not differ between the two schedules, AZD1222 recipients who got a second dose at roughly 4 weeks were pooled with those who got a second dose at roughly 12 weeks. A total of 233 trial participants underwent TCR sequencing, of whom 207 had received two doses of AZD1222 and some 25 had received two doses of the MenACWY control vaccine. Trial participants were enrolled by age into subgroups of 18-55, 56-69 and 70-plus years, and around 150, 28 and 57 TCR-sequenced participants, respectively, were included in these subgroups. Study-wide findings and limitations: The whole spike protein was spanned by vaccine-associated CD4 TCRs, and dominant responses were seen in regions 160-218 and 743-854. Conclusions about previously exposed vaccinees were limited because only six AZD1222 recipients were SARS-CoV-2 seropositive at baseline. Because no samples from the day 14 peak response were available, repertoires could be characterized only after the peak T cell response. Epitopes outside the regions mutated in the B.1.351 and B.1.1.7 variants were reportedly recognized by nearly half of the unique spike-specific TCRs. Spike-specific TCR breadth and depth rose significantly after two AZD1222 doses compared with day 0 and with MenACWY recipients. Participants were mostly white British, with more females than males. The authors suggested clonal diversity may have been underestimated. The 56-69-year group was small, and its depth increase did not reach significance, likely because of low power.

The junction shows trimming of 6 bases on V and 0 bases on J, plus 6 bases between the germline ends. The germline V gene (reference sequence) specifies MNHEY as CDR1 and SMNVEV as CDR2. From the cysteine up to the phenylalanine, the CDR3 has a length of 13 residues. The entry retains the CDR3 DNA only, 39 bases that are in frame from base 1. The CDR3 regions of human TCRbeta chains were analyzed by immunosequencing. The authors processed their data as follows. TCRs in the repertoires were matched against a reference library of SARS-CoV-2-specific TCRs that had been generated with the MIRA antigen-specificity platform. Breadth meant the fraction of unique TCRs that were SARS-CoV-2-associated, whereas depth meant the fraction of total T cells that were SARS-CoV-2-associated. Using the MIRA data, each spike-specific TCR was mapped to the spike region that the TCR reacts to and placed in a CD4 or CD8 class. Log10-transformed breadth and depth values were compared by one-way ANOVA with Sidak's multiple comparisons tests. TCRdb holds this immuneACCESS table with in-frame rearrangements only. Some clones are missing; in checked studies, unresolved V genes explain under half, and the rest has no known cause. The V and J calls and clone size were taken over from that table, and D and trimming were inferred from the DNA. The sample table contains about 72,000 clones; only one count was recorded for approximately 90% of them. The top ten clonotypes cover about 2.4% of the sample.

The time point label of this sample denotes: baseline before first vaccination. The vaccinee samples were drawn from two UK trials, COV001 and COV002, one of which was a single-blind randomized controlled phase 2/3 trial testing AZD1222 (ChAdOx1 nCoV-19) in healthy adults. Trial participant PBMC samples were collected at day 0 and day 28 after the second dose for TCRbeta chain sequencing. This clonotype was sampled from an adult in good health. This receptor chain uses TRBV27 and TRBJ2-1, with TRBD2 as a weak D call on 5 bases. Sample: peripheral blood, taken on day 0 of AZD1222 vaccination. The DNA sequence reads TGTGCCAGCAGCCGGGGCTCCTACAATGAGCAGTTCTTC. Translated, it gives CASSRGSYNEQFF.